This T cell receptor beta chain was captured by sequencing in a study of cytomegalovirus exposure and HLA in healthy donors. Overall study: In a previous analysis, nearly 120 million unique TCR beta sequences were found from approximately 180 million T cells.

The CDR3 contains 15 residues. Germline V gene sequence: CDR1 SGHTA, CDR2 FQGNSA. V lost 3 bases to trimming and J lost 1 base, with 10 bases between them. Findings and limits, study-wide: Researchers counted around 180 TCR beta chains as cytomegalovirus-associated. As was reported, the HLA-A and HLA-B alleles of most subjects were accurately predicted from TCR beta sequences. One later analysis reportedly identified an Asian-associated ancestry cluster that showed fewer N-insertions than the roughly 700-donor mean.

The table lists this clone with a count of one. Its antigen is unidentified. PCR used 60 Vbeta primers and 13 Jbeta primers. The data were produced by immunoSEQ multiplex PCR, yet TCRdb's version contains in-frame clones alone and is incomplete. Counted here are about 97,000 clones, roughly 83% occurring once; the ten biggest clones make up 2.5% to 3%. The chain carries TRBV7-2 and TRBJ1-3; possibly TRBD1 for D (5 bases). This sequence originates from a man in his forties in good health and CMV-seronegative. The sample taken for sequencing was PBMCs. The CDR3 region is CASSFSQGSGNTIYF. The CDR3, as DNA: TGTGCCAGCAGCTTTTCCCAGGGATCTGGAAACACCATATATTTT.